One sample yielded the 14 T cell receptor beta chains listed below, sequenced in a study of radiotherapy plus CTLA-4 blockade in lung cancer. This table comes from immunoSEQ multiplex PCR, and its TCRdb copy is limited to in-frame clones, with some not included. Among tens of thousands of clones, roughly 80% were seen once, and the ten largest hold over 2%. The specimen was peripheral blood, collected from a patient treated with radiotherapy plus ipilimumab. The receptors stem from a human donor with non-small cell lung cancer whose response to radiotherapy plus ipilimumab could not be evaluated.

This clone was counted between two and nine times. This chain joins TRBV5-1 and TRBJ2-7; D might be TRBD1 (6 bases). The CDR3 runs to 13 residues. Trimming shortened V by 0 bases and J by 12 bases, and 16 bases separated the two germline ends. Germline V CDR1 and CDR2: SGHRS, YFSETQ. The CDR3 loop reads CASSLGGQPSSYF. The CDR3 nucleotides read TGCGCCAGCAGCTTGGGTGGACAGCCCTCGTCGTACTTC.

The rearrangement links TRBV28 to TRBJ1-5, with TRBD1 matching 7 bases. V lost 2 bases to trimming and J lost 2 bases; unmatched junction nucleotides: 0. CDR3 length: 14 residues. Germline V gene sequence: CDR1 MDHEN, CDR2 SYDVKM. DNA of the CDR3: TGTGCCAGCAGTTTAGACAGGGGCAATCAGCCCCAGCATTTT. This translates into CASSLDRGNQPQHF. Supplemented by reference TRBV28 and TRBJ1-5, the full variable domain reads DVKVTQSSRYLVKRTGEKVFLECVQDMDHENMFWYRQDPGLGLRLIYFSYDVKMKEKGDIPEGYSVSREKKERFSLILESASTNQTSMYLCASSLDRGNQPQHFGDGTRLSIL.

This clone turned up a few times. This chain links TRBV19 with TRBJ2-7; TRBD1 agrees at 8 bases. Per germline, CDR1 LNHDA and CDR2 SQIVND (reference sequence). The CDR3 is 16 amino acids. V gave up 5 bases and J gave up 2 bases; unmatched junction bases: 11. The CDR3 loop is CASSLRGAGQAYEQYF. The CDR3 DNA sequence: TGTGCCAGTAGTCTAAGAGGTGCGGGACAGGCCTACGAGCAGTACTTC.

V gene TRBV6-5 combines with J gene TRBJ2-5; 7 positions agree with TRBD2. Losses at the gene ends were 5 bases for V and 3 bases for J; bases not matched to a gene: 9. In germline, CDR1 is MNHEY, CDR2 SVGAGI. The CDR3 loop spans 15 amino acids. CDR3 sequence: CASSLDHRGEETQYF. Written as DNA, the CDR3 is TGTGCCAGCAGTCTGGACCATCGGGGGGAAGAGACCCAGTACTTC.

The chain carries TRBV7-3 and TRBJ1-1, with D unresolved. CDR1 is SGHTA and CDR2 is FQGTGA in the germline V gene. Trimming removed 6 bases at V and 4 bases at J, with 15 bases between. The CDR3 runs to 14 residues. The DNA of the CDR3 is TGTGCCAGCAGATCCACCGGGAGCAGCACTGAAGCTTTCTTT. It specifies CASRSTGSSTEAFF. Using reference TRBV7-3 and TRBJ1-1 for the parts outside the CDR3, the full variable domain is GAGVSQTPSNKVTEKGKYVELRCDPISGHTALYWYRQSLGQGPEFLIYFQGTGAADDSGLPNDRFFAVRPEGSVSTLKIQRTERGDSAVYLCASRSTGSSTEAFFGQGTRLTVV.

V is TRBV4-1 and J is TRBJ2-7; a weak D match, TRBD1 (5 bases). Germline CDR1 and CDR2: MGHRA and YSYEKL. Trimming took 3 bases from V and 6 from J, leaving 9 bases between them. CDR3 length: 12 residues. CDR3 DNA sequence: TGCGCCAGCAGCCAGGACATAAGCGAGCAGTACTTC. Its protein is CASSQDISEQYF.

The CDR3 region is CASSRYQGNVNTEAFF. Here the CDR3 DNA reads TGCGCCAGCAGCCGATACCAGGGCAATGTGAACACTGAAGCTTTCTTT. J is TRBJ1-1 and V is TRBV4-1, with D possibly matching TRBD1 (5 bases). Germline CDR1 MGHRA, CDR2 YSYEKL. The CDR3 length is 16 residues. Trimming took off 4 bases at V and 0 bases at J, with 15 bases between the two ends.

In its sample, this clone was seen a few times. CDR3 residues: CASSLARDRGRPNYGYTF. The CDR3 nucleotides read TGTGCCAGCAGCTTGGCCCGGGACAGGGGGCGACCTAACTATGGCTACACCTTC. This chain uses TRBV5-6 with TRBJ1-2, with TRBD1 matching over 12 bases. The germline CDR1 and CDR2 sequences are SGHDT and YYEEEE. The CDR3 spans 18 residues. Trimming took 0 bases from V and 0 from J; bases not matched to a gene: 6. Filled out from reference TRBV5-6 and TRBJ1-2, the complete variable domain reads DAGVTQSPTHLIKTRGQQVTLRCSPKSGHDTVSWYQQALGQGPQFIFQYYEEEERQRGNFPDRFSGHQFPNYSSELNVNALLLGDSALYLCASSLARDRGRPNYGYTFGSGTRLTVV.

The chain has TRBV6-1 and TRBJ2-1; no firm D call. Per the germline V gene, CDR1 is MNHNS and CDR2 is SASEGT. CDR3 length equals 14 residues. Trimming shortened V by 3 bases and J by 4 bases, and 10 bases separated the two germline ends. CDR3: CASSELGLYNEQFF. CDR3 nucleotide sequence: TGTGCCAGCAGTGAGTTGGGCCTTTACAATGAGCAGTTCTTC.

V usage is TRBV7-2 and J usage is TRBJ1-6; a possible D gene is TRBD1 (6 bases). The CDR3 covers 17 residues. Germline values: CDR1 SGHTA, CDR2 FQGNSA. Trimming took off 5 bases at V and 7 bases at J, with 21 bases between the two ends. DNA of the CDR3: TGTGCCAGCAGCCCCTCGGCAGGGGAAGTAGCCAATTCACCCCTCCACTTT. Protein sequence: CASSPSAGEVANSPLHF.

The chain couples TRBV7-8 to TRBJ2-1; perhaps TRBD1 as D (6 bases). Per germline, CDR1 SGHVS and CDR2 FQNEAQ. The CDR3 consists of 15 residues. The V gene lost 4 bases and the J gene lost 2 bases, with 12 bases spanning the gap. CDR3 DNA: TGTGCCAGCAGCTCACGCAGGGGAGCCTACAATGAGCAGTTCTTC. Translated: CASSSRRGAYNEQFF.

The gene calls are TRBV7-2 and TRBJ2-7, with D possibly being TRBD1 (6 bases). The CDR3 is 14 amino acids. CDR1 SGHTA and CDR2 FQGNSA come from the germline V gene. Trimming stripped 5 bases from V and 4 bases from J, with 15 bases between. The CDR3 sequence: CASSRFGGSYEQYF. CDR3 nucleotide sequence: TGTGCCAGCAGCCGATTTGGGGGCTCTTACGAGCAGTACTTC.

The chain joins TRBV5-1 to TRBJ1-1, with TRBD1 as a possible D gene (5 bases). The germline gives CDR1 SGHRS, CDR2 YFSETQ. Trimming cost V 4 bases and J 11 bases, with 21 bases left between them. The CDR3 is 14 residues long. The CDR3 bases are TGCGCCAGCAGCCCGGAACAGGCCTCCCTGGGGGCTTTCTTT. This encodes CASSPEQASLGAFF.

The chain has TRBV7-2 and TRBJ2-3; 10 bases match TRBD1. Per germline, CDR1 SGHTA and CDR2 FQGNSA. This CDR3 spans 19 amino acids. With V trimmed by 5 bases and J by 1 base, 15 bases remained unmatched. The CDR3 DNA is TGTGCCAGCAGCGGCCGACAGGGGGCGCGTCTACCTCGCACAGATACGCAGTATTTT. Its protein product is CASSGRQGARLPRTDTQYF.